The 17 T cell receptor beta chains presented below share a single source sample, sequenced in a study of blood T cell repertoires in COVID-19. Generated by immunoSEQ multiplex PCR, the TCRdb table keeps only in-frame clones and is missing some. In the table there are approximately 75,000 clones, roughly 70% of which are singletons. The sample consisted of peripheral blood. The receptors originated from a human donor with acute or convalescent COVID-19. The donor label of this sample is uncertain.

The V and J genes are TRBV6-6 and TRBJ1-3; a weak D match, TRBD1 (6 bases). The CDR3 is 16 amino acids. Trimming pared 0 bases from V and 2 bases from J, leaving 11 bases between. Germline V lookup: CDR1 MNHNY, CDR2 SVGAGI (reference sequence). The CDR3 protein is CASSYSSGETGNTIYF. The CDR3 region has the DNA TGTGCCAGCAGTTACTCATCAGGGGAGACTGGAAACACCATATATTTT.

CDR3 residues: CAALGGLSGYTF. CDR3 DNA sequence: TGTGCCGCCCTGGGGGGATTAAGCGGCTACACCTTC. V is TRBV6-5 and J is TRBJ1-2; maybe TRBD1 (5 bases). The germline gives CDR1 MNHEY, CDR2 SVGAGI. Trimming stripped 11 bases from V and 8 bases from J, with 18 bases between. The CDR3 totals 12 residues.

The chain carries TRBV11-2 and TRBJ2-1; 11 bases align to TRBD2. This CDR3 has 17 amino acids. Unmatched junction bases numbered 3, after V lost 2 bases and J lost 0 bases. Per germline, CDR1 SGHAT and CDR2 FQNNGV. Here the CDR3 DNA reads TGTGCCAGCAGCTTAAACCTAGCGGGAGGCTCCTACAATGAGCAGTTCTTC. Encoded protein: CASSLNLAGGSYNEQFF.

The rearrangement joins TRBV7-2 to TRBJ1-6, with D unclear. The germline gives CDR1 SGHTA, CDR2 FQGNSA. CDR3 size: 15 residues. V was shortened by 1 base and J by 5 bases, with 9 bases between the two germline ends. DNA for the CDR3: TGTGCCAGCAGCTTAGTGGCAGGAAATAATTCACCCCTCCACTTT. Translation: CASSLVAGNNSPLHF.

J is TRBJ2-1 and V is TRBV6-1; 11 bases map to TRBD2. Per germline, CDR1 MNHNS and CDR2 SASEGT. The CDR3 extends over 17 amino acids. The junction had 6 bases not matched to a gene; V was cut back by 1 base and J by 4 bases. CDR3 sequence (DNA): TGTGCCAGCAGTGAAGAGACTAGCGGGGTACATTACAATGAGCAGTTCTTC. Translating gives CASSEETSGVHYNEQFF.

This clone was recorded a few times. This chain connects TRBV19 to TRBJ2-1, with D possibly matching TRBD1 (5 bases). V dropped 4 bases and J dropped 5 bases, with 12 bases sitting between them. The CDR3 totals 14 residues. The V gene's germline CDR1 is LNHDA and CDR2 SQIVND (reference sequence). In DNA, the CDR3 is TGTGCCAGTAGTAAGGATCCAGGGCACAATGAGCAGTTCTTC. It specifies CASSKDPGHNEQFF.

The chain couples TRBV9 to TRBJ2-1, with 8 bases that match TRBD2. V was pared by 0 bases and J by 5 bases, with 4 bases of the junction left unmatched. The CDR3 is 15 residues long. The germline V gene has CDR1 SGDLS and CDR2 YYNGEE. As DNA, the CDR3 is TGTGCCAGCAGCGTAGGTAGCGGGGCTAACAATGAGCAGTTCTTC. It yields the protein CASSVGSGANNEQFF.

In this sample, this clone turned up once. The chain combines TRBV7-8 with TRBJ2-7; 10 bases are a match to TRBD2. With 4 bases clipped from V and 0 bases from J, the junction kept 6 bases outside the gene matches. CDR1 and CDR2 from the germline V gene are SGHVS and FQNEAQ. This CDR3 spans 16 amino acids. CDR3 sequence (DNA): TGTGCCAGCAGCTCCCGACTAGCGGGCAGCTCCTACGAGCAGTACGTC. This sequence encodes CASSSRLAGSSYEQYV.

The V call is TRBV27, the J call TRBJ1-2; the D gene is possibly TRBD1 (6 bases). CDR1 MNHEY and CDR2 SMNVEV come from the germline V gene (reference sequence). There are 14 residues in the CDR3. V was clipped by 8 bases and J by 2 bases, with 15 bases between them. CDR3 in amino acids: CASPLPGTNYGYTF. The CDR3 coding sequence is TGTGCCAGCCCACTCCCCGGGACAAACTATGGCTACACCTTC.

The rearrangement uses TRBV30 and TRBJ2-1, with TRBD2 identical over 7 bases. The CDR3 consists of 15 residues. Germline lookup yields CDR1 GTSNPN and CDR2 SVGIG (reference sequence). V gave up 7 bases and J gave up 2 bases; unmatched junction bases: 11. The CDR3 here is CAFRPAGVPYNEQFF. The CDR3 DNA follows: TGTGCCTTCCGCCCCGCGGGAGTCCCCTACAATGAGCAGTTCTTC. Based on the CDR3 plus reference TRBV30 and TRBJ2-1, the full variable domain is SQTIHQWPATLVQPVGSPLSLECTVEGTSNPNLYWYRQAAGRGLQLLFYSVGIGQISSEVPQNLSASRPQDRQFILSSKKLLLSDSGFYLCAFRPAGVPYNEQFFGPGTRLTVL.

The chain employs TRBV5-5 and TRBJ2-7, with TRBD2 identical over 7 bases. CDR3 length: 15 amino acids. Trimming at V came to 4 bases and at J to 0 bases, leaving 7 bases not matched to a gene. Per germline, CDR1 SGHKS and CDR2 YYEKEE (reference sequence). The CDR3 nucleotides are TGTGCCAGCAGCAACGGGGAGGGATTCTCCTACGAGCAGTACTTC. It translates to CASSNGEGFSYEQYF.

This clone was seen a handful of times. The CDR3 protein is CASSGFGSPLHF. The CDR3 region has the DNA TGCGCCAGCAGTGGATTCGGGTCACCCCTCCACTTT. This chain links TRBV10-1 with TRBJ1-6, with no clear D. The V end was cut by 4 bases, the J end by 10 bases, with 8 bases between. The CDR3 has 12 amino acids. CDR1 and CDR2 from the germline V gene are WNHNN and SYGVQD (reference sequence).

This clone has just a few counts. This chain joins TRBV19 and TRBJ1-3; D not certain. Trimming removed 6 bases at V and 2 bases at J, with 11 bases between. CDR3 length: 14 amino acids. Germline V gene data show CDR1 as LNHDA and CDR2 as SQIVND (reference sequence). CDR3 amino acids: CASSHLLTGNTIYF. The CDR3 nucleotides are TGTGCCAGTAGCCACTTACTAACTGGAAACACCATATATTTT.

CDR3 in amino acids: CASSLSGGSQPQHF. CDR3 in DNA: TGTGCCAGCAGTTTATCAGGGGGCTCTCAGCCCCAGCATTTT. The chain uses TRBV28 and TRBJ1-5, with 8 bases matching TRBD1. The CDR3 extends over 14 amino acids. V was pared by 1 base and J by 6 bases, with 2 bases of the junction left unmatched. The germline V gene has CDR1 MDHEN and CDR2 SYDVKM.

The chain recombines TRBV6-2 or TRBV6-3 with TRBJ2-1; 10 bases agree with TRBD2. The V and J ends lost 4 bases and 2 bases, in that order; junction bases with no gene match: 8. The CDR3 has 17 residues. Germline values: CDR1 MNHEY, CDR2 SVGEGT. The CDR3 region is CASSSRGSGRAYNEQFF. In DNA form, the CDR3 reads TGTGCCAGCAGTTCCAGGGGGAGCGGGAGGGCCTACAATGAGCAGTTCTTC.

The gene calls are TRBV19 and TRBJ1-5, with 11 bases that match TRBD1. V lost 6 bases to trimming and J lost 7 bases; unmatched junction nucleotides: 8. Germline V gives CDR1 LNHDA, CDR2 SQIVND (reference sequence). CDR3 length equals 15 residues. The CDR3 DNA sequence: TGTGCCAGTAGAACCGGGACAGGGGGTTACCAGCCCCAGCATTTT. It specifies CASRTGTGGYQPQHF.

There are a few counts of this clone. DNA for the CDR3: TGTGCCAGCAGCCCGGGACAGGGCAATGAAAAACTGTTTTTT. Translation: CASSPGQGNEKLFF. The chain couples TRBV7-9 to TRBJ1-4; 9 bases map to TRBD1. The CDR3 is made up of 14 amino acids. CDR1 and CDR2 from the germline V gene are SEHNR and FQNEAQ (reference sequence). Trimming took 5 bases from V and 5 from J; bases not matched to a gene: 3.